Only one count was recorded for the clone carrying this T cell receptor beta chain. Germline lookup yields CDR1 MNHNS and CDR2 SASEGT. V gave up 2 bases and J gave up 4 bases, with 11 bases separating them. The CDR3 has 14 residues. The data originate from a study of blood T cell repertoires in COVID-19. Generated by immunoSEQ multiplex PCR, the TCRdb table keeps only in-frame clones and is missing some. The profile shows hundreds of thousands of clones, about 89% of them singletons. The rearrangement links TRBV6-1 to TRBJ1-1; D unclear. The source of this sequence is a woman in her 50s with COVID-19, enrolled during active disease. The specimen was peripheral blood. The CDR3 reads CASSEYRSVTEAFF. The CDR3 DNA sequence: TGTGCCAGCAGTGAATATAGGAGTGTCACTGAAGCTTTCTTT.